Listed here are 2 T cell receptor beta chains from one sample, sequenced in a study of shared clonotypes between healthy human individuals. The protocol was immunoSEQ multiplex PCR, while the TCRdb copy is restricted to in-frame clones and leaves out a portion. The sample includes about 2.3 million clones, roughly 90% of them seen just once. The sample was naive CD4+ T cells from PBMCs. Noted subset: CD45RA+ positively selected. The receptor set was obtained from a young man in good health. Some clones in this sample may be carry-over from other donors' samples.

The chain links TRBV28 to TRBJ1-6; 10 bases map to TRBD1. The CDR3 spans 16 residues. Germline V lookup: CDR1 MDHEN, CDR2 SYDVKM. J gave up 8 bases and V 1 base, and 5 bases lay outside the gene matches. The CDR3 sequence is CASSLSSGQGYSPLHF. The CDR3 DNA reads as TGTGCCAGCAGTTTATCGTCGGGACAGGGGTATTCACCCCTCCACTTT.

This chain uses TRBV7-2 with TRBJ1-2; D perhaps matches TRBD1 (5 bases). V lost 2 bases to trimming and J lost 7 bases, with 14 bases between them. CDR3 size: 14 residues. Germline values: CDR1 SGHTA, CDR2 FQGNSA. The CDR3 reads CASSLNTGGTGYTF. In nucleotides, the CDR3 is TGTGCCAGCAGCTTAAACACCGGGGGAACTGGCTACACCTTC.